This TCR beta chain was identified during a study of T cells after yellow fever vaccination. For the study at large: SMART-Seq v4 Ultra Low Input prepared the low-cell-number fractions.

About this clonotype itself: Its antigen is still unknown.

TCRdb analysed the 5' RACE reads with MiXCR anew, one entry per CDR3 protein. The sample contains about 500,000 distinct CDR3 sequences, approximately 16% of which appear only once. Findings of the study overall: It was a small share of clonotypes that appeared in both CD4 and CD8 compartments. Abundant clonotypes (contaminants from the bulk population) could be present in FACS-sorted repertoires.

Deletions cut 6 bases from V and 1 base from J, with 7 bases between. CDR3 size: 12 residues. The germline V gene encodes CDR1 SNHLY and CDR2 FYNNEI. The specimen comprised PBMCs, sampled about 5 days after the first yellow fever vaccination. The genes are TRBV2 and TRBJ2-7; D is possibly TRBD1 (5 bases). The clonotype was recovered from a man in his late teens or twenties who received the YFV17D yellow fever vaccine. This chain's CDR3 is CASRSGSYEQYF. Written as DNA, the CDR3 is TGTGCCAGCAGATCAGGGTCCTACGAGCAGTACTTC. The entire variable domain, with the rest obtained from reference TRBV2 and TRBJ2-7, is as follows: EPEVTQTPSHQVTQMGQEVILRCVPISNHLYFYWYRQILGQKVEFLVSFYNNEISEKSEIFDDQFSVERPDGSNFTLKIRSTKLEDSAMYFCASRSGSYEQYFGPGTRLTVT.